This T cell receptor (beta chain) was profiled in a study of cytomegalovirus exposure and HLA in healthy donors (dated by TCRdb to the late 2010s). In the study overall: The 500 to 800 repertoires of the first cohort and the 120 validation repertoires were produced on the same platform, according to a later analysis. To predict cytomegalovirus infection status, the study combined high-throughput TCR immunosequencing, statistical association of individual TCRs with disease status, and machine learning. Along with the approximately 700-subject first cohort, a separate validation cohort of 120 different subjects was used. The study aimed to test whether cataloging public T cell receptors could reveal signatures of past pathogen exposure. General conclusions and limits of the study: All 110 or so repertoires were used to score co-occurrence in the validation cohort in a later analysis, because that analysis had no HLA typing for the cohort. In the study, about 150 TCR beta chains were listed as associated with cytomegalovirus. The authors suggested that the approach could potentially be generalized to other disease states and immunological phenotypes. In vitro tests confirmed that three of the cytomegalovirus-associated TCR beta chains recognize cytomegalovirus antigens. Subsequent analysis determined that TCRs grouped into clusters in the first cohort also showed a tendency toward co-occurrence across the 120 validation repertoires, and 94% of cluster scores exceeded 0. Across donors, most TCR sequences were observed very rarely, whereas some public TCRs were present in many individuals. Cytomegalovirus status was reported to be diagnosed by the classifier with high specificity and sensitivity in both the original and validation cohorts.

V loses 2 bases of germline sequence and J loses 2 bases, and the interval between the two ends is 16 bases. From the germline V gene (reference sequence), CDR1 is GTSNPN and CDR2 is SVGIG. The CDR3 contains 17 residues, cysteine and phenylalanine counted. Only the CDR3 DNA is retained, 51 bases long and in frame from the first base. The library was prepared using the immunoSEQ multiplex PCR assay. The study's processing was this. A statistical classification framework was built for diagnosing cytomegalovirus status from the catalog of TCR beta chain sequences. Imported from immuneACCESS, the table was reduced by TCRdb to in-frame sequences with V and J called. These copies leave out some clones; in studies compared against another copy, an unresolved V gene accounts for under half, and the cause of the remainder is not known. V and J calls and clone size are as listed in that table; D and trimming were resolved from the DNA. The sample table shows 60,000 or so clones, and 90% to 95% are seen once. Of the sample, 1% to 1.5% falls within the top ten clones.

Separate from the approximately 670-subject first cohort, the validation cohort of about 110 subjects was the group to which the donors belonged. Concerning this clone: The antigen it recognizes is unknown. Base qualities are not recorded, but no much larger clone differs from it by a single base.

Sequences were obtained from PBMCs. The rearrangement joined TRBV30 to TRBJ2-6; the D gene is possibly TRBD2, with 6 bases matching. The receptor was derived from a woman aged 18-29 years in good health and CMV-seronegative. The nucleotide sequence is TGTGCCTGGAGTCCGACTAGATCCTCTACTGGGGCCAACGTCCTGACTTTC. This encodes CAWSPTRSSTGANVLTF.